A single sample is the source of the 3 T cell receptor beta chains below, sequenced in a study of shared clonotypes between healthy human individuals. CD45RO-negative CD8 cells positively selected for CCR7 made up the naive population, which excluded terminally differentiated effector memory CD45RA+ cells. This table comes from immunoSEQ multiplex PCR, and its TCRdb copy is limited to in-frame clones, with some not included. The sample consists of about 2.1 million clones, 90% to 95% of them appearing once. The source material was naive CD8+ T cells from PBMCs. The receptors derive from a man between 18 and 35 years old in good health. Some clones in this sample may be carry-over from other donors' samples.

Concerning this clone: Other nucleotide sequences in the sample specify the same CDR3. The chain combines TRBV5-1 with TRBJ2-1, with no clear D. The length of the CDR3 is 13 residues. CDR1 and CDR2 from the germline V gene are SGHRS and YFSETQ. V lost 2 bases, J lost 2 bases, and 5 bases lay in between. CDR3 DNA: TGCGCCAGCAGCTTTGGCGCCTACAATGAGCAGTTCTTC. Protein: CASSFGAYNEQFF.

CDR3 sequence: CASSLEVWDSQETQYF. CDR3 nucleotide sequence: TGTGCCAGCAGCTTGGAAGTTTGGGACAGCCAAGAGACCCAGTACTTC. The chain is built from TRBV5-8 and TRBJ2-5; 7 bases match TRBD1. The germline V gene encodes CDR1 SGHTS and CDR2 YDEGEE. The CDR3 spans 16 residues. V shed 0 bases and J 1 base; nucleotides not matched to a gene: 6. Full variable domain (outside the CDR3, taken from reference TRBV5-8 and TRBJ2-5): EAGVTQSPTHLIKTRGQQATLRCSPISGHTSVYWYQQALGLGLQFLLWYDEGEERNRGNFPPRFSGRQFPNYSSELNVNALELEDSALYLCASSLEVWDSQETQYFGPGTRLLVL.

The chain carries TRBV6-5 and TRBJ1-1; D unresolved. The germline V and J ends were trimmed by 0 bases and 2 bases, with 10 bases remaining between them. The CDR3 is 15 amino acids. Germline-derived CDR1 and CDR2 are MNHEY and SVGAGI. CDR3 coding DNA: TGTGCCAGCAGTTACTCGATCTTGGGTAACACTGAAGCTTTCTTT. Translation gives CASSYSILGNTEAFF.